The entry below describes one T cell receptor beta chain. No antigen is known for it. No much larger clone exists at a distance of one base, and base qualities are not known. The data belong to a study of blood T cell repertoires in COVID-19 (dated by TCRdb to 2018 to 2021). In the study overall: The collaborator samples originated in the United States, Italy and Spain and spanned the acute and convalescent phases of COVID-19. The repertoires were made available in a free public database intended to serve as a resource for research on the immune response to SARS-CoV-2. The material from the prospective study consisted of cDNA or gDNA derived from T cells, B-cell-depleted T cells, or PBMCs. The dataset comprised deeply sampled blood TCRbeta repertoires from subjects exposed to, actively infected with, or recovered from COVID-19. A de-identified subject ID, COVID-19 status, age in years and sex were almost always included in the sample metadata. Samples were obtained from the ongoing ImmuneRACE study (first 160 participants) and from about 1,300 subjects provided by 6 global collaborators. HLA class I and class II types, where available, came from metadata supplied by the sample provider rather than from assay-based typing. Broad study findings and their caveats: Clinical and demographic metadata were provided uncurated, with the amount varying by source and participant.

TCRbeta CDR3 regions were amplified from genomic DNA using the immunoSEQ Assay, a bias-controlled multiplex PCR. The source study handled its data this way. The number of nucleated cells in each sample was estimated by amplification of reference gene primers within the assay. To quantify the absolute abundance of each unique TCRbeta CDR3 rearrangement, sequence reads were collapsed and filtered. For each sample, productive Simpson clonality was calculated by taking the square root of Simpson's diversity index across productive rearrangements. TCRdb re-hosts the immuneACCESS table, in-frame sequences only. Its copies lack some clones; in the studies checked, an unresolved V gene accounts for under half of them, and the cause for the rest is not known. The DNA was the basis for D and trimming; V, J and clone size are from that table. The table for this sample lists roughly 400,000 clones; about 86% of them were counted only once. Roughly a tenth of the sample rests with the top ten.

Taken from the germline V gene, the CDR1 and CDR2 loops are SGHTA and FQGNSA. The CDR3 numbers 15 residues from cysteine through phenylalanine. The sequence is cut down to CDR3 DNA, 45 bases in frame from base 1. V was cut back by 5 bases and J by 4 bases, leaving a gap of 17 bases between them. Enrolling through a virtual design, the prospective study's participants ranged in age from roughly 18 to 95 years and lived across about two dozen United States geographic areas. To assign participants to cohorts, the prospective study relied on clinical history that participants themselves reported in a screening survey and a study questionnaire. ImmuneRACE Cohort 3 recovered participants were defined by two consecutive negative NP/OP PCR tests, healthcare professional clearance, or symptom resolution. In the prospective study, whole blood, serum and a nasopharyngeal or oropharyngeal swab were collected from each participant by mobile phlebotomists. Prospective study participants could optionally give additional blood draws and questionnaires over an approximately two-month period. Before DNA extraction, prospective study blood samples were shipped either frozen or at room temperature.

The chain is made from TRBV7-2 and TRBJ1-2; the best D guess is TRBD1, with 5 bases matching. The sample comprised PBMCs or T cells enriched from blood (not recorded which). This clonotype originated in a woman aged 50 to 60 who had recovered from COVID-19. The CDR3 sequence is CASSPREWQGYGYTF. The nucleotide sequence is given as TGTGCCAGCAGCCCGAGAGAGTGGCAGGGCTATGGCTACACCTTC.